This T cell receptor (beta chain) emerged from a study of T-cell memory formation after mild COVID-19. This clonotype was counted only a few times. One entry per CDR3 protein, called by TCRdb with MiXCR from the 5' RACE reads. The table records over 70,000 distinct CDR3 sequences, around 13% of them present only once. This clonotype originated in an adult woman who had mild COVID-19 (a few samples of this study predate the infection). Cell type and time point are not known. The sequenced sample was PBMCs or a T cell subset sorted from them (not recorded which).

The CDR3 nucleotides are TGTGCCAGCAGCATCCTCCGGGGGGAAGCAGATACGCAGTATTTT. It yields the protein CASSILRGEADTQYF. The rearrangement joins TRBV5-4 to TRBJ2-3; 7 positions agree with TRBD2. The V and J ends lost 4 bases and 4 bases, in that order; junction bases with no gene match: 9. Germline CDR1 is SGHNT and CDR2 is YYREEE (reference sequence). This CDR3 is built from 15 residues.